This TCR beta chain was documented in a study of shared clonotypes between healthy human individuals. Profiling relied on immunoSEQ multiplex PCR, and the TCRdb table lists in-frame clones only, not all of them. Here the sample spans some 2.4 million clones, under 95% being singletons. The CDR3 loop spans 12 amino acids. From germline, CDR1 is GTSNPN and CDR2 SVGIG (reference sequence). Between the trimmed V and J ends, which lost 1 base and 4 bases, there was a span of 5 bases. A word on this clone: Additional DNA sequences in this sample encode the identical CDR3.

The TCR comes from a man in his late teens or twenties in good health. Some clones in this sample may be carry-over from other donors' samples. The chain is built from TRBV30 and TRBJ1-3, with D unresolved. Material: naive CD4+ T cells from PBMCs. The subset here: CD45RA+ positively selected. CDR3 sequence reads: CAWSGSGNTIYF. CDR3 DNA sequence: TGTGCCTGGAGTGGGTCGGGAAACACCATATATTTT.